This TCR beta chain derives from a study of blood T cell repertoires in COVID-19. Study-level background: The United States, Italy and Spain provided the acute and convalescent COVID-19 samples. PBMCs, B-cell-depleted T cells, or T cells provided the cDNA or gDNA that made up the material.

Methods used by the authors: Quantification of nucleated cells was approximated via reference gene primer amplification. Here immunoSEQ multiplex PCR was the method, and the copy in TCRdb shows in-frame clones only, minus some. For V, J and clone size, that table is used; D and trimming come from the DNA. The sample contains 100,000 to 140,000 clones, more than 80% of which appear only once. Germline CDR1 SGDLS, CDR2 YYNGEE. V lost 0 bases and J lost 7, with 7 bases in between. This CDR3 region has 13 residues. The chain combines TRBV9 with TRBJ2-2; the D is unclear. The clonotype comes from a middle-aged man with active or convalescent COVID-19. Sequenced input: peripheral blood. CDR3 sequence: CASSVGSDGELFF. The CDR3 DNA reads as TGTGCCAGCAGCGTAGGGTCAGACGGGGAGCTGTTTTTT.